The rows below give T cell receptor beta chains drawn from one sample of a study of T cells in localized non-small cell lung cancer. Generated by immunoSEQ multiplex PCR, the TCRdb table keeps only in-frame clones and is missing some. This sample has about 2,700 clones, with roughly 27% found just once. The starting material was lung tumor tissue, obtained before any cancer treatment. The receptors here all came from a female donor at least 60 years old with stage I lung adenocarcinoma. Both conserved end residues are part of each CDR3. A D gene is named only where the DNA matches it firmly. For some rows the clone size is stated as once, few or many, or as a class when expanded; others skip it.

TGTGCCAGCTCCGAAAGTAGCGGGAGCTCCTACGAGCAGTACTTC | CASSESSGSSYEQYF | TRBV11-3 | TRBD2 | few | TRBJ2-7
TGTGCCAGCTCGACGGTAAATTCCTACGAGCAGTACTTC | CASSTVNSYEQYF | TRBV6-8 | - | few | TRBJ2-7
TGTGCCAGCAGCTTAGGACTAAGCACAGATACGCAGTATTTT | CASSLGLSTDTQYF | TRBV7-1 | - | - | TRBJ2-3
TGTGCCAGTAGTATCAGGGTGAATCAGCCCCAGCATTTT | CASSIRVNQPQHF | TRBV19 | - | - | TRBJ1-5
TGTGCCATACAACAGGGCGGCAATGAGCAGTTCTTC | CAIQQGGNEQFF | TRBV19 | - | - | TRBJ2-1
TGTGCCAGCAGCTTAAGTACAGCGGCTGAGACCCAGTACTTC | CASSLSTAAETQYF | TRBV11-3 | - | - | TRBJ2-5
TGCGCCAGCAGTCCGACTAGCGGAGCCGAGGCCCAGTACTTC | CASSPTSGAEAQYF | TRBV10-2 | TRBD2 | once | TRBJ2-5
TGTGCCTGGAGGCCAGGGGCAGGGGAATATCAGCCCCAGCATTTT | CAWRPGAGEYQPQHF | TRBV30 | - | - | TRBJ1-5
TGTGCCAGTAGTCGCGGACTCTACGAGCAGTACTTC | CASSRGLYEQYF | TRBV19 | - | - | TRBJ2-7
TGCGCCAGCAGCGGGGGGGGCCCAGGCGGAAACCAAGAGACCCAGTACTTC | CASSGGGPGGNQETQYF | TRBV5-1 | - | - | TRBJ2-5
TGTGCCAGCAGCCAAATGTTGCAGGGAGTCGCCTACGAGCAGTACTTC | CASSQMLQGVAYEQYF | TRBV14 | - | few | TRBJ2-7
TGTGCCAGTAGTACGGAGGAACTAGCGGGAGAAGGTAATGAGCAGTTCTTC | CASSTEELAGEGNEQFF | TRBV19 | TRBD2 | - | TRBJ2-1
TGTGCCAGCAGCTCCCGGGGGGCTCACGTTATGGCCTCTGGGGCCAACGTCCTGACTTTC | CASSSRGAHVMASGANVLTF | TRBV5-8 | - | few | TRBJ2-6
TGTGCCAGCCGACGGGGACTAGCCGAAAACACCGGGGAGCTGTTTTTT | CASRRGLAENTGELFF | TRBV2 | TRBD2 | medium-sized | TRBJ2-2
TGTGCCAGCAGCCCCCGGGGTGGGCGCCAAGAGACCCAGTACTTC | CASSPRGGRQETQYF | TRBV9 | - | - | TRBJ2-5
TGTGCCTTCCCTCACAGGGGGTTCGGTGGGAATACGCAGTATTTT | CAFPHRGFGGNTQYF | TRBV9 | TRBD1 | medium-sized | TRBJ2-3
TGCGCCAGCAGCTTGGCAGCCGGAAGCGACACCGGGGAGCTGTTTTTT | CASSLAAGSDTGELFF | TRBV5-1 | - | - | TRBJ2-2
TGTGCCAGCAGCCACATAACCGGGACAGAGTACCAAGAGACCCAGTACTTC | CASSHITGTEYQETQYF | TRBV14 | TRBD1 | - | TRBJ2-5
TGTGCCAGCAGTCCCCGACAGGGAGCCACTGAAGCTTTCTTT | CASSPRQGATEAFF | TRBV6-8 | TRBD1 | few | TRBJ1-1
TGTGCCAGTAGTCCCCGGGACAGATATAACACTGAAGCTTTCTTT | CASSPRDRYNTEAFF | TRBV19 | TRBD1 | - | TRBJ1-1
TGTGCCAGCAGTGTTGGACAGGCCAATCAGCCCCAGCATTTT | CASSVGQANQPQHF | TRBV9 | TRBD1 | few | TRBJ1-5
TGTGCCAGCAGAATCGCGGCTACGAACACCGGGGAGCTGTTTTTT | CASRIAATNTGELFF | TRBV6-8 | - | few | TRBJ2-2